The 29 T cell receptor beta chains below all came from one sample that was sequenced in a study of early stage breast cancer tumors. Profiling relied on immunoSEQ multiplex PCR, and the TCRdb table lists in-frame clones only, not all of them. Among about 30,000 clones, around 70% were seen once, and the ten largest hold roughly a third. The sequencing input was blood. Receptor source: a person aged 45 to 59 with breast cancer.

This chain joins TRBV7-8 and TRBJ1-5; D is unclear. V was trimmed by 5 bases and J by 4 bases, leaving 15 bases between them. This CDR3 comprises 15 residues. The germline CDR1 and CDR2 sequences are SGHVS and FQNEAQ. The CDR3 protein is CASSHGENENQPQHF. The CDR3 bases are TGTGCCAGCAGCCATGGAGAAAACGAAAATCAGCCCCAGCATTTT.

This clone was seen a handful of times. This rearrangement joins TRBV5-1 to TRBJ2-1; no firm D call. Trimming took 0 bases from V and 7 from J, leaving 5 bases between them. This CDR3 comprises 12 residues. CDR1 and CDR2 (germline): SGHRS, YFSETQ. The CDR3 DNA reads TGCGCCAGCAGCTTGGGTGGGAATGAGCAGTTCTTC. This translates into CASSLGGNEQFF.

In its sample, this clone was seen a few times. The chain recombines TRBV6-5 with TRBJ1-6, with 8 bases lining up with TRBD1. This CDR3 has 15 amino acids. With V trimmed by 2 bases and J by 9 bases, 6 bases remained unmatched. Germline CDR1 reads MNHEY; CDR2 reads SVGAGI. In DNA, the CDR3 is TGTGCCAGCAGTTACCAGGGCAGGGGGCGTTCACCCCTCCACTTT. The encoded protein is CASSYQGRGRSPLHF.

The CDR3, as DNA: TGTGCCAGTGGGACTAGCGGGAGAGGGTTCAATGAGCAGTTCTTC. Translating gives CASGTSGRGFNEQFF. This rearrangement joins TRBV19 to TRBJ2-1; 14 bases map to TRBD2. Losses at the gene ends were 8 bases for V and 6 bases for J; bases not matched to a gene: 6. CDR3 size: 15 residues. The V gene's germline CDR1 is LNHDA and CDR2 SQIVND (reference sequence).

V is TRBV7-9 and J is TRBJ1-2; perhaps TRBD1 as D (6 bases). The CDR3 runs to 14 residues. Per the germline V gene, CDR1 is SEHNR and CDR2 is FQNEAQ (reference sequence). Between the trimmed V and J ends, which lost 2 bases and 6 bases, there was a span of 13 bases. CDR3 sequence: CASSLTSGADGYTF. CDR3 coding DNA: TGTGCCAGCAGCTTAACGTCGGGGGCGGATGGCTACACCTTC.

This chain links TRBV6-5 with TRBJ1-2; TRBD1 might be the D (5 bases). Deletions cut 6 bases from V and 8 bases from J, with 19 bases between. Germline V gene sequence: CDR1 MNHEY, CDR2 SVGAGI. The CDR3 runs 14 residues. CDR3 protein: CASSRPGGVGGYTF. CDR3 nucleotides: TGTGCCAGCAGCCGCCCCGGGGGGGTGGGAGGCTACACCTTC.

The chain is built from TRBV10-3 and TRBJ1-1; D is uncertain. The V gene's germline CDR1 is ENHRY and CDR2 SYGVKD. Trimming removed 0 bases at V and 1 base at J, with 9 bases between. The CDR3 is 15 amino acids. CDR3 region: CAISESGTPNTEAFF. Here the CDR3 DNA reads TGTGCCATCAGTGAGTCGGGAACACCGAACACTGAAGCTTTCTTT.

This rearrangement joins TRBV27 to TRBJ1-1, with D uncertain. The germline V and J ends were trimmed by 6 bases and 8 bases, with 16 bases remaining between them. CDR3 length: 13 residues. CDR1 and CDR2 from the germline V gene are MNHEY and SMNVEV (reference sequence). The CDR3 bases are TGTGCCAGCAGCCTCCGGCCCCGGTGGGAAGCTTTCTTT. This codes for CASSLRPRWEAFF.

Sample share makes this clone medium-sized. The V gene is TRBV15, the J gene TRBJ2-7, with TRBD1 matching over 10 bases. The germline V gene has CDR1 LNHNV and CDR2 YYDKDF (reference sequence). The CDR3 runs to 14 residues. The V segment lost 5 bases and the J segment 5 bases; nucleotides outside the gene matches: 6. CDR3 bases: TGTGCCACCAGCGGCTCGACAGGGGGCCACGAGCAGTACTTC. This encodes CATSGSTGGHEQYF.

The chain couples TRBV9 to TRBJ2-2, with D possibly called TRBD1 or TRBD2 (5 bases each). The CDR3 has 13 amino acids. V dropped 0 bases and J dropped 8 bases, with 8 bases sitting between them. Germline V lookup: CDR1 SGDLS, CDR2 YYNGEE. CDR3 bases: TGTGCCAGCAGCGTAGGAGAGGGGGGGGAGCTGTTTTTT. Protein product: CASSVGEGGELFF.

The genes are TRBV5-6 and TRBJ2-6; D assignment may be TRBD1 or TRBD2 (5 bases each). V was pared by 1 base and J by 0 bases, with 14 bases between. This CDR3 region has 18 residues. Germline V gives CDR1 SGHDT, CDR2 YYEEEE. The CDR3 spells CASSLRGASLSGANVLTF. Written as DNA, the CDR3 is TGTGCCAGCAGCTTGCGGGGCGCAAGCCTCTCTGGGGCCAACGTCCTGACTTTC. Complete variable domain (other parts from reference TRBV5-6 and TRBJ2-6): DAGVTQSPTHLIKTRGQQVTLRCSPKSGHDTVSWYQQALGQGPQFIFQYYEEEERQRGNFPDRFSGHQFPNYSSELNVNALLLGDSALYLCASSLRGASLSGANVLTFGAGSRLTVL.

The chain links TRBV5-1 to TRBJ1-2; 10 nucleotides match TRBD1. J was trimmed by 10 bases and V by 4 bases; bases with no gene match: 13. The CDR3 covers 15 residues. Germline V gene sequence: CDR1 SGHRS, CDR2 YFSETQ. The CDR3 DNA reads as TGCGCCAGCAGCCCCGATGGACAGGGGGGGCGGGACTACACCTTC. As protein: CASSPDGQGGRDYTF.

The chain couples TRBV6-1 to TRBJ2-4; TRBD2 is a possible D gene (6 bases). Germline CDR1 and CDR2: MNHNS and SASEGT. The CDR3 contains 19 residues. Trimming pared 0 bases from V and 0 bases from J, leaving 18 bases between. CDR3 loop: CASSEAEGGIAVAKNIQYF. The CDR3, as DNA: TGTGCCAGCAGTGAAGCAGAGGGCGGGATAGCGGTAGCCAAAAACATTCAGTACTTC.

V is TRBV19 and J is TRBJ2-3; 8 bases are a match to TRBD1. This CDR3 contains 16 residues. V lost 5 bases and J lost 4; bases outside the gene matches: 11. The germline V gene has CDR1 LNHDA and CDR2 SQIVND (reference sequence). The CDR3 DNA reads TGTGCCAGTAGTTCCCCAGGGGGCGCGGAGGCAGATACGCAGTATTTT. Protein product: CASSSPGGAEADTQYF.

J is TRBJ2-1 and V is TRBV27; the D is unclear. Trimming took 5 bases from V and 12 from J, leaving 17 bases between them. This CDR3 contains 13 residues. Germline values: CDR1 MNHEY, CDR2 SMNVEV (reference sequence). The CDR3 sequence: CASSQSSPPRQFF. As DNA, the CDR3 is TGTGCCAGCAGTCAGTCGAGTCCGCCTCGGCAGTTCTTC.

The DNA of the CDR3 is TGTGCCATCAGTGGTTTACAGGGAACTAACTATGGCTACACCTTC. Encoded protein: CAISGLQGTNYGYTF. The V and J genes are TRBV10-3 and TRBJ1-2, with D tentatively TRBD1 (6 bases). Trimming pared 4 bases from V and 0 bases from J, leaving 12 bases between. Germline loops: CDR1 ENHRY, CDR2 SYGVKD. CDR3 length equals 15 residues.

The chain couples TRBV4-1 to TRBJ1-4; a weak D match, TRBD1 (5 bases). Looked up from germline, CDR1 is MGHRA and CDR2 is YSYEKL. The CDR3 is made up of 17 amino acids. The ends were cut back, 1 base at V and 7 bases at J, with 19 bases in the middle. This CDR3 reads CASSQGTGGRAAEKLFF. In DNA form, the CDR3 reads TGCGCCAGCAGCCAAGGAACCGGTGGCAGGGCGGCTGAAAAACTGTTTTTT.

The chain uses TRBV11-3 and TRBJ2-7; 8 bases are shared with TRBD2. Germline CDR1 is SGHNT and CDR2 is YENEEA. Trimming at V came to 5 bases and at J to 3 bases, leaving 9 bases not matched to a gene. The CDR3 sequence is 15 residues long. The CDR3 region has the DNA TGTGCCAGCAGCCAACGGGGCACTAGCGGCTACGAGCAGTACTTC. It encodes CASSQRGTSGYEQYF.

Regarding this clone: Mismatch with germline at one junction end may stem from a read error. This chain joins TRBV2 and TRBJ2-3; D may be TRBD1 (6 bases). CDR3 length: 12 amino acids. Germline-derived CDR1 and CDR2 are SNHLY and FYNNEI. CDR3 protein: CAGRGSTDTQYF. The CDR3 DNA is TGTGCCGGCAGGGGTAGCACAGATACGCAGTATTTT.

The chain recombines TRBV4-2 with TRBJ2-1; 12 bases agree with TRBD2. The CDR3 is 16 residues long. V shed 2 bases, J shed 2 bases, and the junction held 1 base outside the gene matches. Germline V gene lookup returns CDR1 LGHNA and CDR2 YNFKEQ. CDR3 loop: CASSQRTSGAYNEQFF. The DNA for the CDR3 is TGTGCCAGCAGCCAACGGACTAGCGGGGCCTACAATGAGCAGTTCTTC.

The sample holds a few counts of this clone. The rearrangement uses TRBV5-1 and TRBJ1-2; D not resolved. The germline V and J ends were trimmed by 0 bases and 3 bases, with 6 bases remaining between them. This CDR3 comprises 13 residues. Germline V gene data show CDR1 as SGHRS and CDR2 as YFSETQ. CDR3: CASSLGGHYGYTF. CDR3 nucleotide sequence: TGCGCCAGCAGCTTGGGAGGTCACTATGGCTACACCTTC. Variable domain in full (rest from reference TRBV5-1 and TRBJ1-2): KAGVTQTPRYLIKTRGQQVTLSCSPISGHRSVSWYQQTPGQGLQFLFEYFSETQRNKGNFPGRFSGRQFSNSRSEMNVSTLELGDSALYLCASSLGGHYGYTFGSGTRLTVV.

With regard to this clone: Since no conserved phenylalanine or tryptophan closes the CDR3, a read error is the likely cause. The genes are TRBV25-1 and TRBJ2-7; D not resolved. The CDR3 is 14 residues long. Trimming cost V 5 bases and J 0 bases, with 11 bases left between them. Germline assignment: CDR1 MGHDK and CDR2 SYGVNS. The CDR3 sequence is CASSPRTLSYEQYL. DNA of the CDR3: TGTGCCAGCAGTCCACGGACCCTCTCCTACGAGCAGTACCTC.

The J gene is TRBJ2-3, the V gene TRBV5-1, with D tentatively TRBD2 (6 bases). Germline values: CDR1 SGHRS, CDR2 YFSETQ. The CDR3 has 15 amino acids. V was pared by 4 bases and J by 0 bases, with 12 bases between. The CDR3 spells CASSRGTRSTDTQYF. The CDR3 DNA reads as TGCGCCAGCAGCCGAGGGACTCGAAGCACAGATACGCAGTATTTT. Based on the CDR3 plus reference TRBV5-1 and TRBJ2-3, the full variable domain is KAGVTQTPRYLIKTRGQQVTLSCSPISGHRSVSWYQQTPGQGLQFLFEYFSETQRNKGNFPGRFSGRQFSNSRSEMNVSTLELGDSALYLCASSRGTRSTDTQYFGPGTRLTVL.

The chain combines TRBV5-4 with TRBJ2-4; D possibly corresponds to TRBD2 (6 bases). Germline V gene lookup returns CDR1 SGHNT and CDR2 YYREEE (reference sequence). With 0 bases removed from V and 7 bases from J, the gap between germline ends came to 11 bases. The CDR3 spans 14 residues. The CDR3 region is CASSLAGGMNIQYF. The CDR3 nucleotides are TGTGCCAGCAGCTTGGCCGGAGGGATGAACATTCAGTACTTC. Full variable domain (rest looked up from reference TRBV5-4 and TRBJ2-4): ETGVTQSPTHLIKTRGQQVTLRCSSQSGHNTVSWYQQALGQGPQFIFQYYREEENGRGNFPPRFSGLQFPNYSSELNVNALELDDSALYLCASSLAGGMNIQYFGAGTRLSVL.

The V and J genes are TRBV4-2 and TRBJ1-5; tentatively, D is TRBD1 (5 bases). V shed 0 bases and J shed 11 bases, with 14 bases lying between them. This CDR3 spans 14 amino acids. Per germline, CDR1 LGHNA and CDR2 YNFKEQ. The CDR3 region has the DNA TGTGCCAGCAGCCAAGATGGGCAGGGAAGGGCCCAGCATTTT. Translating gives CASSQDGQGRAQHF.

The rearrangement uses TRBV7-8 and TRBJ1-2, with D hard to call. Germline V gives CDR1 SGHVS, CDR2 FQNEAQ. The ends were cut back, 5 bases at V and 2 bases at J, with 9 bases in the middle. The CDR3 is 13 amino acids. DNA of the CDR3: TGTGCCAGCAGCCCGGGCCGGAACTATGGCTACACCTTC. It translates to CASSPGRNYGYTF.

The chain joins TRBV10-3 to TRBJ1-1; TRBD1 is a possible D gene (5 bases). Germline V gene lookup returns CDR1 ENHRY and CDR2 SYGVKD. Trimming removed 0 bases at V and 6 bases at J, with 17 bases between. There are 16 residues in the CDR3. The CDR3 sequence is CAISESQGRVTSEAFF. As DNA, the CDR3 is TGTGCCATCAGTGAGTCGCAGGGCCGCGTTACCTCTGAAGCTTTCTTT.

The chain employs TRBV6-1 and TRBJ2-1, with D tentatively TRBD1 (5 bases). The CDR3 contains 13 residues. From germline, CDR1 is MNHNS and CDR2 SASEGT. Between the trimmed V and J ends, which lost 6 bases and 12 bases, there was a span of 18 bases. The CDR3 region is CASRAIRGPSQFF. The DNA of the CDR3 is TGTGCCAGCAGGGCTATTAGGGGCCCTTCGCAGTTCTTC.

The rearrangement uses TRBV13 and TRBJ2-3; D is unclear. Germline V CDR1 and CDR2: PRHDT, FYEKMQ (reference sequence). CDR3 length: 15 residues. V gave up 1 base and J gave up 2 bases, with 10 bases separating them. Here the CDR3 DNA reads TGTGCCAGCAGCTTAGATCGCACCGCCACAGATACGCAGTATTTT. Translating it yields CASSLDRTATDTQYF.